The clone carrying this T cell receptor (beta chain) has a count of ten or more. Patients chosen for sequencing had CD8+CD57+ cells that had expanded, as shown by flow cytometry. The blood sampling took place in patients who had so far received no therapy. The CDR3 is made up of 16 amino acids. V was pared by 3 bases and J by 1 base, with 14 bases between. Germline V lookup: CDR1 LNHDA, CDR2 SQIVND (reference sequence). The sample originates from a study of CD8+CD57+ T cells in acquired aplastic anemia. TCR beta VDJ and CDR3 profiles were obtained from a genomic DNA template. TCRdb analysed the reads with MiXCR anew, one entry per CDR3 protein. The sample includes under 200,000 distinct CDR3 sequences, under 55% of them seen just once.

This TCR was recovered from a human donor with aplastic anemia. Sequenced input: sorted CD4+, CD8+, or CD8+CD57+ T cells (not recorded which) from PBMCs. This rearrangement joins TRBV19 to TRBJ2-3; D possibly matches TRBD1 or TRBD2 (6 bases each). The CDR3 bases are TGTGCCAGTAGTATTTGGGGGGACATCCGCACAGATACGCAGTATTTT. Translation gives CASSIWGDIRTDTQYF.